Listed below are T cell receptor beta chains from one sample, sequenced in a study of cytomegalovirus exposure and HLA in healthy donors. Assay used: immunoSEQ multiplex PCR; TCRdb lists only in-frame clones, some missing. The data contain 150,000 to 200,000 clones, approximately 78% of them singletons. The sequenced sample consisted of PBMCs. These receptors all come from a woman aged 45-65 years in good health and CMV-seropositive. The CDR3 runs from the conserved cysteine through the conserved F or W. D genes are given only for firm matches.

V gene: TRBV28
D gene: .
CDR3 protein: CASSPSRGKLFF

V gene: TRBV18
D gene: .
CDR3 protein: CASSPLDSQSGNTIYF

V gene: TRBV11-1
D gene: .
CDR3 protein: CASSMDRDLTEAFF

V gene: TRBV6-6
D gene: .
CDR3 protein: CASSSQFAGQETQYF

V gene: TRBV28
D gene: TRBD2
CDR3 protein: CASSPMGTSGAAYEQYF

V gene: TRBV28
D gene: .
CDR3 protein: CASSAGGLREPQHF

V gene: TRBV7-2
D gene: .
CDR3 protein: CASSLGTQTGYGYTF

V gene: TRBV29-1
D gene: .
CDR3 protein: CSVETTGMNTEAFF

V gene: TRBV7-2
D gene: .
CDR3 protein: CASRSEADSYEQYF

V gene: TRBV11-3
D gene: .
CDR3 protein: CASSPSGTGANVLTF

V gene: TRBV27
D gene: .
CDR3 protein: CASSFLRGYEQYF

V gene: TRBV11-3
D gene: TRBD2
CDR3 protein: CASSLTERGISNTGELFF

V gene: TRBV6-8
D gene: TRBD2
CDR3 protein: CASSYSSKGRAFPVREQFF

V gene: TRBV6-5
D gene: .
CDR3 protein: CASSGLQGWHQPQHF

V gene: TRBV7-9
D gene: TRBD1
CDR3 protein: CASSLASGGWEYEQFF

V gene: TRBV5-4
D gene: TRBD2
CDR3 protein: CASSLAGAPRGTQYF